This TCR beta chain is drawn from a study of blood T cells in healthy people across ages. It was with a sample-barcoded 5' primer and a J-beta primer mix that a second PCR of about 6 to 12 cycles was run. TCRdb independently ran MiXCR on the 5' RACE reads; one entry per CDR3 protein. The sample contains 800,000 or so distinct CDR3 sequences, 25% of which appear only once. The sample was also reused in another study, on T cells of mothers and their children.

The source of this sequence is a boy aged 10-17 years in good health. Material: blood.

CDR3 amino acids: CSARTSGRWETQYF. CDR3 nucleotides: TGCAGCGCTCGGACTAGCGGGAGATGGGAGACCCAGTACTTC. The chain uses TRBV29-1 and TRBJ2-5; the match to TRBD2 covers 13 bases. The trim removed 7 bases at V and 5 bases at J, leaving 7 bases unmatched. The CDR3 is made up of 14 amino acids. Germline V gene sequence: CDR1 SQVTM, CDR2 ANQGSEA.